Presented here are 22 T cell receptor beta chains from one specimen sequenced in a study of CD8+ T cells in alopecia areata. RNA extraction was followed by reverse transcription into cDNA, which acted as the sequencing template. Method: immunoSEQ multiplex PCR; TCRdb's copy keeps in-frame clones and lacks some. This table holds 150,000 to 200,000 clones, about three fifths found once. Specimen: CD4+ T cells sorted from blood. The receptors here all came from a human donor in good health.

The V call is TRBV19, the J call TRBJ2-2; TRBD2 might be the D (6 bases). CDR3 length: 15 residues. Germline V gives CDR1 LNHDA, CDR2 SQIVND (reference sequence). Deletions cut 5 bases from V and 10 bases from J, with 20 bases between. The CDR3 loop reads CASSPSTSRGAELFF. CDR3 bases: TGTGCCAGTAGTCCGTCGACTAGTAGGGGCGCGGAGCTGTTTTTT.

This clone has only a few counts. The chain links TRBV29-1 to TRBJ2-5; no firm D call. The CDR3 covers 13 residues. The germline CDR1 and CDR2 sequences are SQVTM and ANQGSEA. Trimming removed 6 bases at V and 1 base at J, with 12 bases between. This CDR3 is CSVLNIVQETQYF. The CDR3 region has the DNA TGCAGCGTCCTGAACATCGTCCAAGAGACCCAGTACTTC. The full variable domain, in which reference TRBV29-1 and TRBJ2-5 provide the parts outside the CDR3, is SAVISQKPSRDICQRGTSLTIQCQVDSQVTMMFWYRQQPGQSLTLIATANQGSEATYESGFVIDKFPISRPNLTFSTLTVSNMSPEDSSIYLCSVLNIVQETQYFGPGTRLLVL.

The chain joins TRBV29-1 to TRBJ2-3; D possibly corresponds to TRBD2 (6 bases). The V gene lost 4 bases and the J gene lost 0 bases, with 8 bases spanning the gap. The V gene's germline CDR1 is SQVTM and CDR2 ANQGSEA. CDR3 length: 13 residues. The CDR3 sequence is CSVAGVSTDTQYF. The CDR3 coding sequence is TGCAGCGTTGCGGGGGTTAGCACAGATACGCAGTATTTT.

Remarks on this clone: Different DNA sequences within this sample yield the same CDR3. The rearrangement joins TRBV19 to TRBJ1-5; D ambiguous. From germline, CDR1 is LNHDA and CDR2 SQIVND (reference sequence). CDR3 length equals 14 residues. V gave up 3 bases and J gave up 1 base, with 7 bases separating them. CDR3 sequence: CASSIRGSNQPQHF. The CDR3 bases are TGTGCCAGTAGTATTCGCGGGAGCAATCAGCCCCAGCATTTT. Variable domain in full (rest from reference TRBV19 and TRBJ1-5): DGGITQSPKYLFRKEGQNVTLSCEQNLNHDAMYWYRQDPGQGLRLIYYSQIVNDFQKGDIAEGYSVSREKKESFPLTVTSAQKNPTAFYLCASSIRGSNQPQHFGDGTRLSIL.

The rearrangement joins TRBV4-1 to TRBJ2-7; 7 nucleotides match TRBD2. The CDR3 covers 15 residues. Trimming at V came to 1 base and at J to 1 base, leaving 4 bases not matched to a gene. Germline V gene data show CDR1 as MGHRA and CDR2 as YSYEKL. For the CDR3, the DNA is TGCGCCAGCAGCCAAGTGGGGACTAATTCCTACGAGCAGTACTTC. It is translated as CASSQVGTNSYEQYF.

This clone has just one count. The gene calls are TRBV7-7 and TRBJ1-1, with D uncertain. The CDR3 is made up of 14 amino acids. With 5 bases removed from V and 4 bases from J, the gap between germline ends came to 14 bases. The germline V gene has CDR1 SSHAT and CDR2 FNYEAQ (reference sequence). DNA for the CDR3: TGTGCCAGCAGCCCCCGTGCAGGTAGCACTGAAGCTTTCTTT. Protein product: CASSPRAGSTEAFF. The full variable domain, completed using reference TRBV7-7 and TRBJ1-1, is GAGVSQSPRYKVTKRGQDVTLRCDPISSHATLYWYQQALGQGPEFLTYFNYEAQPDKSGLPSDRFSAERPEGSISTLTIQRTEQRDSAMYRCASSPRAGSTEAFFGQGTRLTVV.

This clone was detected a few times. The chain couples TRBV5-1 to TRBJ2-7, with TRBD1 matching over 9 bases. This CDR3 spans 15 amino acids. The germline gives CDR1 SGHRS, CDR2 YFSETQ. The trim removed 4 bases at V and 5 bases at J, leaving 10 bases unmatched. This CDR3 reads CASSRVGTGINEQYF. As DNA, the CDR3 is TGCGCCAGCAGCCGAGTGGGGACAGGGATCAACGAGCAGTACTTC. Based on the CDR3 plus reference TRBV5-1 and TRBJ2-7, the full variable domain is KAGVTQTPRYLIKTRGQQVTLSCSPISGHRSVSWYQQTPGQGLQFLFEYFSETQRNKGNFPGRFSGRQFSNSRSEMNVSTLELGDSALYLCASSRVGTGINEQYFGPGTRLTVT.

V usage is TRBV5-1 and J usage is TRBJ2-5, with 7 bases identical to TRBD1. This CDR3 is 14 amino acids long. After removal of 0 bases from V and 5 bases from J, the junction contained 4 bases not matched to a gene. CDR1 and CDR2 from the germline V gene are SGHRS and YFSETQ. CDR3 in DNA: TGCGCCAGCAGCTTGGGAGGGGGCGAGGAGACCCAGTACTTC. It yields the protein CASSLGGGEETQYF.

The chain carries TRBV7-2 and TRBJ2-3, with 11 bases matching TRBD2. The V gene's germline CDR1 is SGHTA and CDR2 FQGNSA. The junction had 10 bases not matched to a gene; V was cut back by 4 bases and J by 4 bases. CDR3 length equals 17 residues. The CDR3 DNA follows: TGTGCCAGCAGCTCAGGTAGCGGGAGGGCCGCGGCAGATACGCAGTATTTT. Translation: CASSSGSGRAAADTQYF.

This chain joins TRBV18 and TRBJ2-5, with 7 nucleotides matching TRBD1. The CDR3 totals 14 residues. V lost 3 bases to trimming and J lost 3 bases; unmatched junction nucleotides: 4. Germline CDR1 is KGHSH and CDR2 is LQKENI. This CDR3 is CASSPPGQEETQYF. The CDR3 region has the DNA TGTGCCAGCTCACCCCCTGGACAGGAAGAGACCCAGTACTTC. Full variable domain (rest looked up from reference TRBV18 and TRBJ2-5): NAGVMQNPRHLVRRRGQEARLRCSPMKGHSHVYWYRQLPEEGLKFMVYLQKENIIDESGMPKERFSAEFPKEGPSILRIQQVVRGDSAAYFCASSPPGQEETQYFGPGTRLLVL.

This clone was detected once. This chain links TRBV28 with TRBJ2-5, with D possibly TRBD2 on 6 matching bases. The germline V gene has CDR1 MDHEN and CDR2 SYDVKM. The CDR3 length is 13 residues. The CDR3: CAAAEGLFETQYF. The CDR3, as DNA: TGTGCAGCCGCGGAGGGTTTATTCGAGACCCAGTACTTC.

There are a few counts of this clone. The gene calls are TRBV30 and TRBJ1-1; D remains ambiguous. V was trimmed by 4 bases and J by 1 base, leaving 16 bases between them. Germline loops: CDR1 GTSNPN, CDR2 SVGIG (reference sequence). The length of the CDR3 is 15 residues. CDR3 loop: CAWMVWGWENTEAFF. The CDR3 bases are TGTGCCTGGATGGTTTGGGGTTGGGAGAACACTGAAGCTTTCTTT.

V and J are TRBV10-3 and TRBJ2-7; D not resolved. The germline gives CDR1 ENHRY, CDR2 SYGVKD. Trimming left V 2 bases short and J 1 base short, with 12 bases between. This CDR3 is 15 amino acids long. DNA of the CDR3: TGTGCCATCAGTGAGGGCAGGTCGACATCCTACGAGCAGTACTTC. It translates to CAISEGRSTSYEQYF.

V usage is TRBV11-2 and J usage is TRBJ2-7; D may be TRBD1 (5 bases). The V gene lost 8 bases and the J gene lost 3 bases, with 11 bases spanning the gap. The CDR3 spans 12 residues. Germline lookup yields CDR1 SGHAT and CDR2 FQNNGV. CDR3 amino acids: CASARQGYEQYF. CDR3 DNA sequence: TGTGCCAGCGCCCGGCAGGGCTACGAGCAGTACTTC.

This clone was picked up many times. V gene TRBV19 combines with J gene TRBJ1-5, with TRBD1 as a possible D gene (6 bases). CDR1 and CDR2 (germline): LNHDA, SQIVND (reference sequence). The V and J ends lost 11 bases and 9 bases respectively, with 23 bases between them. The CDR3 covers 14 residues. For the CDR3, the DNA is TGTGCCGGGGGCCCCGTAGGGGTCCAGGCGCCCCAGCATTTT. Amino acid sequence: CAGGPVGVQAPQHF.

The chain has TRBV28 and TRBJ2-2; D uncertain. Per germline, CDR1 MDHEN and CDR2 SYDVKM. The V and J ends lost 5 bases and 8 bases respectively, with 6 bases between them. The length of the CDR3 is 11 residues. Written as DNA, the CDR3 is TGTGCCAGCAGTGTCGTTGGGGAGCTGTTTTTT. It encodes CASSVVGELFF.

This clone was seen more than once but under ten times. The rearrangement joins TRBV19 to TRBJ1-2, with D unclear. CDR1 and CDR2 from the germline V gene are LNHDA and SQIVND (reference sequence). This CDR3 is 13 amino acids long. The V and J ends lost 3 bases and 7 bases respectively, with 12 bases between them. The DNA of the CDR3 is TGTGCCAGTAGTATGTGGAGGACCAGTGGCTACACCTTC. It codes for CASSMWRTSGYTF.

This clone was seen a handful of times. This sequence joins TRBV11-2 and TRBJ2-5; D is perhaps TRBD2 (6 bases). Germline-derived CDR1 and CDR2 are SGHAT and FQNNGV. CDR3 length equals 15 residues. With 4 bases removed from V and 7 bases from J, the gap between germline ends came to 19 bases. This chain's CDR3 is CASSSSEGQVWTQYF. The CDR3 region has the DNA TGTGCCAGCAGCTCTTCGGAGGGCCAGGTTTGGACCCAGTACTTC.

V and J are TRBV2 and TRBJ1-2; weak D call: TRBD1 (5 bases). Germline loops: CDR1 SNHLY, CDR2 FYNNEI. V lost 5 bases, J lost 8 bases, and 21 bases lay in between. The CDR3 has 15 residues. The CDR3 sequence is CASSSFSGSHGGYTF. CDR3 sequence (DNA): TGTGCCAGCAGTAGCTTCTCAGGGTCCCACGGGGGCTACACCTTC.

The CDR3, as DNA: TGTGCCAGCTCACCCCGAGCGTCAGGCACCGGGGAGCTGTTTTTT. Its translation: CASSPRASGTGELFF. This chain connects TRBV18 to TRBJ2-2, with D hard to call. V lost 3 bases to trimming and J lost 4 bases, with 12 bases between them. Looked up from germline, CDR1 is KGHSH and CDR2 is LQKENI. This CDR3 is built from 15 residues.

The chain has TRBV5-6 and TRBJ2-5, with 7 bases fitting TRBD1. The V and J ends lost 4 bases and 2 bases, in that order; junction bases with no gene match: 2. CDR1 and CDR2 from the germline V gene are SGHDT and YYEEEE. The CDR3 extends over 13 amino acids. The CDR3 loop is CASSQGQQETQYF. The CDR3 nucleotides read TGTGCCAGCAGCCAGGGACAGCAAGAGACCCAGTACTTC.

The rearrangement links TRBV7-2 to TRBJ2-1; 11 bases are shared with TRBD2. The CDR3 is 15 amino acids. Germline V gives CDR1 SGHTA, CDR2 FQGNSA. The V segment lost 3 bases and the J segment 6 bases; nucleotides outside the gene matches: 4. The CDR3 loop is CASSLTSGKLNEQFF. DNA for the CDR3: TGTGCCAGCAGCTTGACTAGCGGGAAACTCAATGAGCAGTTCTTC.